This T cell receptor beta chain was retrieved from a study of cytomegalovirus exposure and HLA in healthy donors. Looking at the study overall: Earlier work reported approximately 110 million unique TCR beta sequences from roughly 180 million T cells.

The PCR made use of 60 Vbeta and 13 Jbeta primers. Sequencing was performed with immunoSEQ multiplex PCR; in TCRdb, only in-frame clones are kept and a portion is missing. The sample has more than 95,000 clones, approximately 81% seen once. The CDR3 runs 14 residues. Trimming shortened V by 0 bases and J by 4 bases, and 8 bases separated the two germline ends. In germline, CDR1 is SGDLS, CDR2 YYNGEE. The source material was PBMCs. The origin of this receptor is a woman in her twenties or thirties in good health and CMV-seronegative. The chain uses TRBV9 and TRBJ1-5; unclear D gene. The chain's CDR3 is CASSVGGPNQPQHF. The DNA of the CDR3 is TGTGCCAGCAGCGTAGGAGGGCCGAATCAGCCCCAGCATTTT.